The rows below give T cell receptor beta chains drawn from one sample of a study of blood T cells in healthy people across ages. One entry per CDR3 protein results from TCRdb running MiXCR on the 5' RACE reads. Of 1.5 million or so distinct CDR3 sequences in the sample, approximately 38% were seen once. The sample taken for sequencing was blood. Source of these receptors: a young woman in good health. The CDR3 runs from the conserved cysteine through the conserved F or W. A D gene is named only where the DNA matches it firmly. The listing skips clone size in some rows; elsewhere it reads once, few, many or a size class.

abundance,j_gene,d_gene,v_gene,CDR3nt,CDR3aa
few,TRBJ1-1,NA,TRBV10-3,TGTGCCATCAGCGGCGGAACCGGCTGGGGCACTGAAGCTTTCTTT,CAISGGTGWGTEAFF
few,TRBJ2-7,TRBD1,TRBV5-1,TGCGCCAGCAGCTGGACAGGTCACGAGCAGTACTTC,CASSWTGHEQYF
many,TRBJ1-2,NA,TRBV20-1,TGCAGTGCTAGGCCCCCCGGGTCCTATGGCTACACCTTC,CSARPPGSYGYTF
NA,TRBJ1-2,TRBD1,TRBV7-2,TGTGCCAGCAGCTTAGGTCCGGACAGGGTTGATGGCTACACCTTC,CASSLGPDRVDGYTF
few,TRBJ1-2,NA,TRBV12-3/TRBV12-4,TGTGCCAGCAGTTCCCGCGTGGGACCGACTATTTCTATGCGGGGCTACACCTTC,CASSSRVGPTISMRGYTF
NA,TRBJ2-5,TRBD2,TRBV28,TGTGCCAGCAGAGCGTTTATTGGGCGGGAGAGAGAGACCCAGTACTTC,CASRAFIGRERETQYF
NA,TRBJ2-7,NA,TRBV21-1,TGTGCCAGCAGCGCGCCGACTAGCGGGAGACAGTACGAGCAGTACTTC,CASSAPTSGRQYEQYF
NA,TRBJ1-1,NA,TRBV18,TGTGCCAGCTCTCCCACGGTCGAGGTGGCAGCTTTCTTT,CASSPTVEVAAFF
NA,TRBJ2-1,NA,TRBV11-1,TGTGCCAGCAGCTACGAGGAGCGGGAGCAGTTCTTC,CASSYEEREQFF
few,TRBJ2-1,NA,TRBV10-3,TGTGCCATCAGTGGGGGTCAGAGCTCCTACAATGAGCAGTTCTTC,CAISGGQSSYNEQFF
NA,TRBJ2-7,TRBD2,TRBV29-1,TGCAGCGTTGAAGACCGAGCGGGAAGCTCCTACGAGCAGTACTTC,CSVEDRAGSSYEQYF
NA,TRBJ1-2,TRBD1,TRBV28,TGTGCCACCCAACTGGGACAGGGGGATAACTATGGCTACACCTTC,CATQLGQGDNYGYTF
NA,TRBJ2-1,TRBD2,TRBV5-1,TGCGCCAGCAGAACCGGGACTAGCGGGGGGGCGATCTGCAATGAGCAGTTCTTC,CASRTGTSGGAICNEQFF
NA,TRBJ2-3,TRBD2,TRBV9,TGTGCCAGCAGCCACGCCGCGGGACTAGGGAAGGGGGAGCAGTATTTT,CASSHAAGLGKGEQYF
few,TRBJ2-3,NA,TRBV4-1,TGCGCCAGCAGCTCGGGACTCCCCCGCACAGATACGCAGTATTTT,CASSSGLPRTDTQYF
once,TRBJ2-1,TRBD2,TRBV24-1,TGTGCCACCAGTGACCTAGCGGATGTTGAGCAGTTCTTC,CATSDLADVEQFF
few,TRBJ1-2,NA,TRBV6-6,TGTGCCAGCAGATCCACCGATAGGGGCGCCTACTATGGCTACACCTTC,CASRSTDRGAYYGYTF
few,TRBJ2-7,TRBD2,TRBV5-1,TGCGCCAGCAGCTTGGGACTAGCGGAGATATCCTACGAGCAGTACTTC,CASSLGLAEISYEQYF
many,TRBJ2-1,TRBD2,TRBV20-1,TGCAGTGCTACCCCCGGGACTAGCGGGTACAATGAGCAGTTCTTC,CSATPGTSGYNEQFF
NA,TRBJ2-1,TRBD2,TRBV20-1,TGTAGTGCTAACGGACTAGCGGGCCAGTACAATGAGCAGTTCTTC,CSANGLAGQYNEQFF
few,TRBJ2-7,NA,TRBV12-5,TGTGCTAGTGGTTTGGTACTTTCCTCTGAGGCGGCACCTAAACTCTCCTACGAGCAGTACTTC,CASGLVLSSEAAPKLSYEQYF
NA,TRBJ1-1,TRBD1,TRBV29-1,TGCAGCGCCGGGACAGGGGGGAAAGTTGACACTGAAGCTTTCTTT,CSAGTGGKVDTEAFF
NA,TRBJ1-2,NA,TRBV12-3/TRBV12-4,TGTGCCAGCACCGAGGATGTTGAAGGCTACACCTTC,CASTEDVEGYTF
NA,TRBJ1-1,NA,TRBV3-1,TGTGCCAGCAAACAGGGCACTGAAGTTTTCTTT,CASKQGTEVFF
NA,TRBJ1-5,NA,TRBV10-3,TGTGCCATCAGTGAGTCTGGGGGGACCAATCAGCCCCAGCATTTT,CAISESGGTNQPQHF
few,TRBJ2-1,TRBD2,TRBV25-1,TGTGCCAGCAGTATAGCGGGGGATCTGGAGTTCTTC,CASSIAGDLEFF
NA,TRBJ2-7,NA,TRBV3-1,TGTGCCAGCAGCCAAGGGACGTGGAGGGACGAGCAGTACTTC,CASSQGTWRDEQYF
NA,TRBJ2-7,NA,TRBV12-3/TRBV12-4,TGTGCCAGCAGCCAACAGGGTGTTGGCTACGAGCAGTACTTC,CASSQQGVGYEQYF
NA,TRBJ2-5,NA,TRBV7-2,TGTGCCAGCAGCTTAGTTCGTTTAGAGACCCAGTACTTC,CASSLVRLETQYF
NA,TRBJ2-5,NA,TRBV15,TGTGCCACCAGCAGAGACCGCTCGGAGACCCAGTACTTC,CATSRDRSETQYF
NA,TRBJ2-2,NA,TRBV9,TGTGCCAGCAGTGTTAGCGGGGAGCTGTTTTTT,CASSVSGELFF
NA,TRBJ2-5,TRBD2,TRBV9,TGTGCCAGCAGTTTTAGCGGGCTGCACAATGAGCAGTACTTC,CASSFSGLHNEQYF
NA,TRBJ1-1,TRBD1,TRBV2,TGTGCCAGCGAGGGACAGGGGAAGGAAGCTTTCTTT,CASEGQGKEAFF
few,TRBJ2-7,TRBD1,TRBV11-2,TGTGCCAGCAGCTTAGAACAGGGGTCTGGTCAGTACTTC,CASSLEQGSGQYF
NA,TRBJ2-7,TRBD2,TRBV20-1,TGCAGTGCCCTACAGCGGGAGGGTGACGAGCAGTACTTC,CSALQREGDEQYF
NA,TRBJ2-5,TRBD1,TRBV20-1,TGCAGTGCTCCTCCTGGACAGGGGGTCCGAGAGACCCAGTACTTC,CSAPPGQGVRETQYF
few,TRBJ2-7,NA,TRBV19,TGTGCCAGTAGTATGCAGAGCTCCTACAATGAGCAGTACTTC,CASSMQSSYNEQYF
NA,TRBJ2-3,NA,TRBV20-1,TGCTGCCCCACCGACCCCACCACAGATACGCAGTATTTT,CCPTDPTTDTQYF
NA,TRBJ2-3,TRBD2,TRBV15,TGTGCCACCAGCAGAGATCCTTCCGGGACTAGCGGGGGGGTAGGCACAGATACGCAGTATTTT,CATSRDPSGTSGGVGTDTQYF
few,TRBJ2-5,NA,TRBV10-3,TGTGCCATCACTGCGGGACAGCAAGAGACCCAGTACTTC,CAITAGQQETQYF
NA,TRBJ2-5,NA,TRBV10-1,TGCGCCAGCAGTGAGTCGAGAGGGGGACACCTTAGGGAGACCCAGTACTTC,CASSESRGGHLRETQYF
NA,TRBJ2-7,NA,TRBV5-1,TGCGCCAGCAGCCCATACCCTAAGGGGCCTTCCTACGAGCAGTACTTC,CASSPYPKGPSYEQYF
NA,TRBJ1-5,NA,TRBV12-3/TRBV12-4,TGTGCCAGCAGTTCCCCGGGAGGGACCCAGCATTTT,CASSSPGGTQHF
NA,TRBJ2-5,NA,TRBV6-1,TGTGCCAGCAGTGAAGCGCTGGGGGGGGCAGGGGGCGCCCATGAAAAGACCCAGTACTTC,CASSEALGGAGGAHEKTQYF
NA,TRBJ2-1,TRBD1,TRBV25-1,TGTGCCAGCAGCCTAGACAGGGGTGATACTCACAATGAGCAGTTCTTC,CASSLDRGDTHNEQFF
NA,TRBJ2-3,NA,TRBV11-3,TGTGCCAGCAGCTTAGGTACCACATCAGTGAACACAGATACGCAGTATTTT,CASSLGTTSVNTDTQYF
few,TRBJ2-3,TRBD2,TRBV6-5,TGTGCCAGCAGGGGACTAGACCTCGCAGATACGCAGTATTTT,CASRGLDLADTQYF